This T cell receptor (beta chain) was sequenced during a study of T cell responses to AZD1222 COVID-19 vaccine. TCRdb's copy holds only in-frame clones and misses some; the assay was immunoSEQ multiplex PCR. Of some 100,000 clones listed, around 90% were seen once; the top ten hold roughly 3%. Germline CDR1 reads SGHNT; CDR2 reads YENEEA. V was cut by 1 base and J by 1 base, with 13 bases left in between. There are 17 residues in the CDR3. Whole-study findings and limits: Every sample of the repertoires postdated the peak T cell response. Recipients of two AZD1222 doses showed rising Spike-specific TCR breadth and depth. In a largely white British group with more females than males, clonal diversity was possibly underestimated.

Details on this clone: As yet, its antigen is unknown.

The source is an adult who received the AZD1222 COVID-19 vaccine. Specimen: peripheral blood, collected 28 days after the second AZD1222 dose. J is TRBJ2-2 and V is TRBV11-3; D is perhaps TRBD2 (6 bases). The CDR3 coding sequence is TGTGCCAGCAGCTTAGGGTCCGCGGGGTGGAACACCGGGGAGCTGTTTTTT. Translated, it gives CASSLGSAGWNTGELFF.